This T cell receptor beta chain was identified during a study of T cell responses to AZD1222 COVID-19 vaccine. Generated by immunoSEQ multiplex PCR, the TCRdb table keeps only in-frame clones and is missing some. The repertoire holds 80,000 or so clones, with 80% to 90% as singletons. The V end was cut by 2 bases, the J end by 5 bases, with 13 bases between. The CDR3 is 15 amino acids. Germline CDR1 MNHEY, CDR2 SMNVEV (reference sequence). The V and J genes are TRBV27 and TRBJ2-1; D gene uncertain. The source was peripheral blood, collected on day 0 of AZD1222 vaccination. This sequence originates from an adult in good health. CDR3 nucleotide sequence: TGTGCCAGCAGTTTAGGGCCGAACGCGGACAATGAGCAGTTCTTC. It is translated as CASSLGPNADNEQFF.